Included here is one TCR beta chain sequence, with context. The antigen remains unidentified. Its ends do not fully match the called genes, so a read error is possible. Germline CDR1 is MGHRA and CDR2 is YSYEKL. The length of the CDR3 is 18 residues. The sample comes from a study of T cell repertoires in cytomegalovirus infection. Study-wide context: Through public TCR beta signatures, both CMV infection and matching HLA type were indicated.

Findings and caveats of the study: Identification of carriers of CMV plus the relevant HLA was performed using cumulative public TCR beta family frequency. Predominance within the ex vivo response was attributable to HLA-C-restricted CMV-specific TCR beta clonotypes.

MiXCR was run by TCRdb on the reads, yielding one entry per CDR3 protein. This sample carries just over 300,000 distinct CDR3 sequences, 17% of them seen once, and the ten largest clones take 9.5% to 15%. The V call is TRBV4-1, the J call TRBJ1-5; 8 positions match TRBD1. The clonotype was recovered from a human donor in good health (CMV status not recorded). Some clones in this sample may be carry-over from other donors' samples. Sequencing input: PBMCs. CDR3 loop: CASSQGSTGVFGNQPQHF. In nucleotides, the CDR3 is TGTGCCAGCAGCCAAGGCTCGACAGGGGTTTTCGGCAATCAGCCCCAGCATTTT.